This T cell receptor beta chain was profiled in a study of cytomegalovirus exposure and HLA in healthy donors. Germline V CDR1 and CDR2: SEHNR, FQNEAQ (reference sequence). V trimming: 5 bases; J trimming: 4 bases; junction bases outside the gene matches: 2. The CDR3 runs to 14 residues. A multiplex PCR was run with 60 Vbeta primers and 13 Jbeta primers. Method: immunoSEQ multiplex PCR; TCRdb's copy keeps in-frame clones and lacks some. The sample has about 120,000 clones, 55% to 75% seen once. The chain carries TRBV7-9 and TRBJ2-1; 10 nucleotides agree with TRBD2. The origin of this receptor is a woman aged 40-49 years in good health and CMV-seropositive. The specimen was PBMCs. In nucleotides, the CDR3 is TGTGCCAGCAGCCGGACTAGCGGTTACAATGAGCAGTTCTTC. Translation gives CASSRTSGYNEQFF. The full variable domain, completed using reference TRBV7-9 and TRBJ2-1, is DTGVSQNPRHKITKRGQNVTFRCDPISEHNRLYWYRQTLGQGPEFLTYFQNEAQLEKSRLLSDRFSAERPKGSFSTLEIQRTEQGDSAMYLCASSRTSGYNEQFFGPGTRLTVL.